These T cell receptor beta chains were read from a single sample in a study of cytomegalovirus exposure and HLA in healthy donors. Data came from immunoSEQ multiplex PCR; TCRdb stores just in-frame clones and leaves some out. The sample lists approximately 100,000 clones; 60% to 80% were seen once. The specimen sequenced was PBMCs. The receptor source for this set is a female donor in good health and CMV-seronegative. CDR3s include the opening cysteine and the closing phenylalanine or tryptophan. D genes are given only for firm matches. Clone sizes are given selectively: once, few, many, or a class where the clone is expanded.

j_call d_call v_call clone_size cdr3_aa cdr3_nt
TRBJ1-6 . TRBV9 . CASSVEPRAYNSPLHF TGTGCCAGCAGCGTAGAGCCCAGGGCCTATAATTCACCCCTCCACTTT
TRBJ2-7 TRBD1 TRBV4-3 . CASSQGWDSSYEQYF TGCGCCAGCAGCCAAGGATGGGACAGTTCCTACGAGCAGTACTTC
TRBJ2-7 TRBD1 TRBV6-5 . CASSYSGTVSYEQYF TGTGCCAGCAGTTACTCCGGGACAGTCTCCTACGAGCAGTACTTC
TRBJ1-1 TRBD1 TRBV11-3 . CASSLQGEGAEAFF TGTGCCAGCAGCCTACAGGGGGAGGGGGCTGAAGCTTTCTTT
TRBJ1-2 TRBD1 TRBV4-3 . CASSQTGVYGYTF TGCGCCAGCAGCCAGACAGGGGTCTATGGCTACACCTTC
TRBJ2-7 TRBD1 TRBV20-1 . CSAGTADEQYF TGCAGTGCGGGGACAGCCGACGAGCAGTACTTC
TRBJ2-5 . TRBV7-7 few CASTPSRGRGETQYF TGTGCTAGCACCCCGTCGAGGGGGAGGGGAGAGACCCAGTACTTC
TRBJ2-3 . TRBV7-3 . CASSLSGRSDTQYF TGTGCCAGCAGCTTAAGTGGGAGGTCAGATACGCAGTATTTT
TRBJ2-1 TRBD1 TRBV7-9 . CASRSDRSSYNEQFF TGTGCCAGCAGGTCGGACAGGAGCTCCTACAATGAGCAGTTCTTC
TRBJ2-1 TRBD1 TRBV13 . CASSSDMEQGYNEQFF TGTGCCAGCAGCTCCGACATGGAACAGGGGTACAATGAGCAGTTCTTC
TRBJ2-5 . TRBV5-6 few CASSRAGAPQETQYF TGTGCCAGCAGCCGTGCGGGGGCACCCCAAGAGACCCAGTACTTC
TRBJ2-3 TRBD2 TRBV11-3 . CASSSRQGERGLPTDTQYF TGTGCCAGCAGCTCTCGTCAGGGCGAGCGGGGGCTCCCCACAGATACGCAGTATTTT
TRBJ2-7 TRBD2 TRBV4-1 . CASSHAPSGGGEQYF TGCGCCAGCAGCCACGCCCCCTCGGGAGGGGGCGAGCAGTACTTC
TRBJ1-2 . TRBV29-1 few CSATTGGSYGYTF TGCAGCGCCACGACAGGCGGGAGCTATGGCTACACCTTC
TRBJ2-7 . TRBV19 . CASSRKADYSYEQYF TGTGCCAGTAGTCGAAAAGCGGACTACTCCTACGAGCAGTACTTC